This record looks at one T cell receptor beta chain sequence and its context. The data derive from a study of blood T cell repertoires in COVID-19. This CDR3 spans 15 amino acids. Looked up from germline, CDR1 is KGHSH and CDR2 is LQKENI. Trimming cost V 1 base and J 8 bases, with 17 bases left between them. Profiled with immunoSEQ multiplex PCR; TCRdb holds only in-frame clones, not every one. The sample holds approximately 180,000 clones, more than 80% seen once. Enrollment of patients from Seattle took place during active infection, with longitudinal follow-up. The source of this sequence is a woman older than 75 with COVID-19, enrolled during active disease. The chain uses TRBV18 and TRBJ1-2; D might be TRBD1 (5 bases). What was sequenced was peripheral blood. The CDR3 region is CASSPQQGPQGGYTF. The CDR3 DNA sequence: TGTGCCAGCTCACCACAGCAGGGCCCCCAGGGCGGCTACACCTTC.